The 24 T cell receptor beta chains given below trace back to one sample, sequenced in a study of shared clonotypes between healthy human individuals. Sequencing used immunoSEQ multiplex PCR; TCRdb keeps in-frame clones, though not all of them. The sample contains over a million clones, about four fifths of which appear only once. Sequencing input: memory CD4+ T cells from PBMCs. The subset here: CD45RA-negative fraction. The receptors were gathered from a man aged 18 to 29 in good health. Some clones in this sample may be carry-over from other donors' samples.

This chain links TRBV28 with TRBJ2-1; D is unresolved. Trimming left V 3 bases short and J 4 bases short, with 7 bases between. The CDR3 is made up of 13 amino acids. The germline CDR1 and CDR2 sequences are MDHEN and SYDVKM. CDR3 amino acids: CASSLPAYNEQFF. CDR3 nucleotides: TGTGCCAGCAGTTTGCCAGCGTACAATGAGCAGTTCTTC.

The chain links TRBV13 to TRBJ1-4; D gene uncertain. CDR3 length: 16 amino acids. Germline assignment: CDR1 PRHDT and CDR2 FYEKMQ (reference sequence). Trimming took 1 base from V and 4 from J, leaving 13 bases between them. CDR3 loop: CASSLVRQTDNEKLFF. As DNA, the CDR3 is TGTGCCAGCAGCTTAGTCCGGCAGACGGATAATGAAAAACTGTTTTTT.

This chain's CDR3 is CASSHWTSGRGYNEQFF. The CDR3 DNA is TGTGCCAGCAGCCACTGGACTAGCGGGAGGGGCTACAATGAGCAGTTCTTC. The chain has TRBV14 and TRBJ2-1, with TRBD2 identical over 15 bases. V lost 3 bases to trimming and J lost 3 bases; unmatched junction nucleotides: 3. This CDR3 comprises 17 residues. Germline-derived CDR1 and CDR2 are SGHDN and FVKESK.

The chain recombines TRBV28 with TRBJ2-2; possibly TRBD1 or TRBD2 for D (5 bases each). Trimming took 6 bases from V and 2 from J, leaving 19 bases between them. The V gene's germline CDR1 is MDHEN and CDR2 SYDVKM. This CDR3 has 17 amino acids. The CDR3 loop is CASRESRGGGNTGELFF. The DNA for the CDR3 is TGTGCCAGCAGGGAAAGTCGGGGCGGTGGTAACACCGGGGAGCTGTTTTTT.

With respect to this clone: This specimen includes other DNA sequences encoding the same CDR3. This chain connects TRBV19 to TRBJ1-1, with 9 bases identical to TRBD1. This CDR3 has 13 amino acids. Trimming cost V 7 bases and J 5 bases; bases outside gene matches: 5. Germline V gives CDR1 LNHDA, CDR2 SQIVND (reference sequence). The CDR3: CASTDRGGTEAFF. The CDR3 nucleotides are TGTGCCAGTACCGACAGGGGGGGGACTGAAGCTTTCTTT.

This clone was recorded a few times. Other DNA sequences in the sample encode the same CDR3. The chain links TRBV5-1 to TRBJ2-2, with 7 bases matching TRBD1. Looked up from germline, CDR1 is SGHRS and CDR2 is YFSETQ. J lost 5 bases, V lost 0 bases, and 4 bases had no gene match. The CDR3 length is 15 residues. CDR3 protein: CASSLDRGGTGELFF. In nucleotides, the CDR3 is TGCGCCAGCAGCTTGGACAGGGGCGGGACCGGGGAGCTGTTTTTT.

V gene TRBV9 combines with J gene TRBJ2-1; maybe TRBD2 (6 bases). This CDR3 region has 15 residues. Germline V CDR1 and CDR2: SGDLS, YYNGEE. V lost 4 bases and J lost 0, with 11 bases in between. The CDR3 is CASSHGGSSYNEQFF. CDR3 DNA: TGTGCCAGCAGCCATGGAGGGAGCTCCTACAATGAGCAGTTCTTC.

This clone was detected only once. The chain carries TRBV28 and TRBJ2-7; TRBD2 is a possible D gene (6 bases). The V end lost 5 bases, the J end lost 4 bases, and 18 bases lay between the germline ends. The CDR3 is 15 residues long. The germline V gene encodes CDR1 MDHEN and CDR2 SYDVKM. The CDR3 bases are TGTGCCAGCAGTGAAGGAGGGACGACTCTATACGAGCAGTACTTC. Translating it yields CASSEGGTTLYEQYF.

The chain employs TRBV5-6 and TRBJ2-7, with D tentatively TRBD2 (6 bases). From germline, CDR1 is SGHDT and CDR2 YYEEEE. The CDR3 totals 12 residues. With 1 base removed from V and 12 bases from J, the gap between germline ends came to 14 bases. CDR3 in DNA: TGTGCCAGCAGCTTGTGGACTACCCATCTGTACTTC. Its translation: CASSLWTTHLYF. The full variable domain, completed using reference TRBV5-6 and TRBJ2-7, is DAGVTQSPTHLIKTRGQQVTLRCSPKSGHDTVSWYQQALGQGPQFIFQYYEEEERQRGNFPDRFSGHQFPNYSSELNVNALLLGDSALYLCASSLWTTHLYFGPGTRLTVT.

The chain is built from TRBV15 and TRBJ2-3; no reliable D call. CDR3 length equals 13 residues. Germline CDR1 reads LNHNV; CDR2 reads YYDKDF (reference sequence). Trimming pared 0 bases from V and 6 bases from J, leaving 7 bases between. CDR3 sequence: CATSRDLGDTQYF. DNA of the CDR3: TGTGCCACCAGCAGAGATCTCGGGGATACGCAGTATTTT.

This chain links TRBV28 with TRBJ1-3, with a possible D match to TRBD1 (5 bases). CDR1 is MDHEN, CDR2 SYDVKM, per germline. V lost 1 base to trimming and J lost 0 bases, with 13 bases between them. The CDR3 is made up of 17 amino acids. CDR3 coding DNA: TGTGCCAGCAGTTTATTGGGACGGGGGAGCTCTGGAAACACCATATATTTT. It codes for CASSLLGRGSSGNTIYF.

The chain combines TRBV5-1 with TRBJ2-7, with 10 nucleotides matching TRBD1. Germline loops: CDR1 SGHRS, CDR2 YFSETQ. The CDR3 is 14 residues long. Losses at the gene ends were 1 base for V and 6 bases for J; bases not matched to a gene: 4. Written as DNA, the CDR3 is TGCGCCAGCAGCTTGTGGGGGACAGGGGCCGAGCAGTACTTC. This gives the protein CASSLWGTGAEQYF.

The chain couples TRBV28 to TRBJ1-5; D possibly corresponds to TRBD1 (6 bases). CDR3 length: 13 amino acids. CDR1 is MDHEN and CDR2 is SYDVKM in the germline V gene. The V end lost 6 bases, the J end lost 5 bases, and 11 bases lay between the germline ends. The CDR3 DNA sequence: TGTGCCAGCAGCTTCTACAGGGATCAGCCCCAGCATTTT. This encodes CASSFYRDQPQHF. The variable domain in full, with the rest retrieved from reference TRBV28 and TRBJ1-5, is DVKVTQSSRYLVKRTGEKVFLECVQDMDHENMFWYRQDPGLGLRLIYFSYDVKMKEKGDIPEGYSVSREKKERFSLILESASTNQTSMYLCASSFYRDQPQHFGDGTRLSIL.

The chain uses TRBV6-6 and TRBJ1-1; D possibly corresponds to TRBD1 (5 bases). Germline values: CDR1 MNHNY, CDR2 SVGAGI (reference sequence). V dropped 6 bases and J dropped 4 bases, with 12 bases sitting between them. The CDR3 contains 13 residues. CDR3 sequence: CASRMGGSTEAFF. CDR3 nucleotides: TGTGCCAGCAGGATGGGGGGAAGCACTGAAGCTTTCTTT.

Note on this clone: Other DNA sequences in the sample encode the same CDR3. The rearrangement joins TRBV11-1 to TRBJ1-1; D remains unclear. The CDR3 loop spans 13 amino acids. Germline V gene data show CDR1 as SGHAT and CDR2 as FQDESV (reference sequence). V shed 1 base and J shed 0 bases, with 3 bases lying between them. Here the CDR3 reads CASSLGVNTEAFF. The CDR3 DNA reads TGTGCCAGCAGCTTAGGAGTGAACACTGAAGCTTTCTTT.

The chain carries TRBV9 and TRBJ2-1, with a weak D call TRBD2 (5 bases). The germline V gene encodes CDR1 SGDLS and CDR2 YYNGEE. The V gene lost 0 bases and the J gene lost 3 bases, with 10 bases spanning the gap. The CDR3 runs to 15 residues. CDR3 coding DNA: TGTGCCAGCAGCGTAGACCCCGGGATCTACAATGAGCAGTTCTTC. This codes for CASSVDPGIYNEQFF.

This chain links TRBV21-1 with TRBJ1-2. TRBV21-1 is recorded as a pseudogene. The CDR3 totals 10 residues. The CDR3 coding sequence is TGCGGGAGAGGGGTCTATGGCTACACCTTC. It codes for CGRGVYGYTF.

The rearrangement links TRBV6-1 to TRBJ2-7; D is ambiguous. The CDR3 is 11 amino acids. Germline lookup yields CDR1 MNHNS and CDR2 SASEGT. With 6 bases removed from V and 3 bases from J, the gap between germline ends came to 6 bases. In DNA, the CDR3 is TGTGCCAGCAGGGAAATCTACGAGCAGTACTTC. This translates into CASREIYEQYF.

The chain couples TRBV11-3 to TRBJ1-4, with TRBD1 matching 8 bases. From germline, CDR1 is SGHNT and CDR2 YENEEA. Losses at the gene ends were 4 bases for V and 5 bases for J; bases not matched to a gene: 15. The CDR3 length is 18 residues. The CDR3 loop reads CASSSRYLQGAWNEKLFF. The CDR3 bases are TGTGCCAGCAGCTCCCGCTACCTGCAGGGGGCGTGGAATGAAAAACTGTTTTTT. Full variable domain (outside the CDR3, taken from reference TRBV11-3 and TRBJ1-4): EAGVVQSPRYKIIEKKQPVAFWCNPISGHNTLYWYLQNLGQGPELLIRYENEEAVDDSQLPKDRFSAERLKGVDSTLKIQPAELGDSAVYLCASSSRYLQGAWNEKLFFGSGTQLSVL.

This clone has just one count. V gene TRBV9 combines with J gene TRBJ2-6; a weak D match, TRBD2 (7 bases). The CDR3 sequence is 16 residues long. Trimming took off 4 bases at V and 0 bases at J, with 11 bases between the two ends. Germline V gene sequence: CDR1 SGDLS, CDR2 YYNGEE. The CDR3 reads CASSKGGTSGANVLTF. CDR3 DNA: TGTGCCAGCAGCAAGGGGGGGACCTCTGGGGCCAACGTCCTGACTTTC.

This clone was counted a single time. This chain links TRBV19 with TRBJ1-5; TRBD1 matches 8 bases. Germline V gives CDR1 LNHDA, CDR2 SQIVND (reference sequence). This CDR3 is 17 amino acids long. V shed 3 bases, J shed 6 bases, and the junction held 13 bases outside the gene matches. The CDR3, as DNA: TGTGCCAGTAGTATCATAGGTTCGGCAGGGGGCAGTCAGCCCCAGCATTTT. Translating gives CASSIIGSAGGSQPQHF.

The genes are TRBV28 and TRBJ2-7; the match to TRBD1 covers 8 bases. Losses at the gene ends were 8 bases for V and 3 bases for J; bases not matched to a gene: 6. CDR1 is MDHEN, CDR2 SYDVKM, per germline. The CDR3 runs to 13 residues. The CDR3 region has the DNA TGTGCCAGCGCCGGACAGGGCATCTACGAGCAGTACTTC. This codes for CASAGQGIYEQYF.

The CDR3 region is CASSTFTEAFF. The CDR3, as DNA: TGTGCCAGCAGCACATTCACTGAAGCTTTCTTT. The chain links TRBV28 to TRBJ1-1; D call uncertain. There are 11 residues in the CDR3. Between the trimmed V and J ends, which lost 6 bases and 4 bases, there was a span of 6 bases. The germline V gene has CDR1 MDHEN and CDR2 SYDVKM.

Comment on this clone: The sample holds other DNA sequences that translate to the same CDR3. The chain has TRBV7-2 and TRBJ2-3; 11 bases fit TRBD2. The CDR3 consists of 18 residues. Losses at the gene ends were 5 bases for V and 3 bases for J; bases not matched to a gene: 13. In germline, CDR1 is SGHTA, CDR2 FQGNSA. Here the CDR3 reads CASSLDGLAGGLTDTQYF. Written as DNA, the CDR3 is TGTGCCAGCAGCCTGGACGGTCTAGCGGGAGGACTGACAGATACGCAGTATTTT.